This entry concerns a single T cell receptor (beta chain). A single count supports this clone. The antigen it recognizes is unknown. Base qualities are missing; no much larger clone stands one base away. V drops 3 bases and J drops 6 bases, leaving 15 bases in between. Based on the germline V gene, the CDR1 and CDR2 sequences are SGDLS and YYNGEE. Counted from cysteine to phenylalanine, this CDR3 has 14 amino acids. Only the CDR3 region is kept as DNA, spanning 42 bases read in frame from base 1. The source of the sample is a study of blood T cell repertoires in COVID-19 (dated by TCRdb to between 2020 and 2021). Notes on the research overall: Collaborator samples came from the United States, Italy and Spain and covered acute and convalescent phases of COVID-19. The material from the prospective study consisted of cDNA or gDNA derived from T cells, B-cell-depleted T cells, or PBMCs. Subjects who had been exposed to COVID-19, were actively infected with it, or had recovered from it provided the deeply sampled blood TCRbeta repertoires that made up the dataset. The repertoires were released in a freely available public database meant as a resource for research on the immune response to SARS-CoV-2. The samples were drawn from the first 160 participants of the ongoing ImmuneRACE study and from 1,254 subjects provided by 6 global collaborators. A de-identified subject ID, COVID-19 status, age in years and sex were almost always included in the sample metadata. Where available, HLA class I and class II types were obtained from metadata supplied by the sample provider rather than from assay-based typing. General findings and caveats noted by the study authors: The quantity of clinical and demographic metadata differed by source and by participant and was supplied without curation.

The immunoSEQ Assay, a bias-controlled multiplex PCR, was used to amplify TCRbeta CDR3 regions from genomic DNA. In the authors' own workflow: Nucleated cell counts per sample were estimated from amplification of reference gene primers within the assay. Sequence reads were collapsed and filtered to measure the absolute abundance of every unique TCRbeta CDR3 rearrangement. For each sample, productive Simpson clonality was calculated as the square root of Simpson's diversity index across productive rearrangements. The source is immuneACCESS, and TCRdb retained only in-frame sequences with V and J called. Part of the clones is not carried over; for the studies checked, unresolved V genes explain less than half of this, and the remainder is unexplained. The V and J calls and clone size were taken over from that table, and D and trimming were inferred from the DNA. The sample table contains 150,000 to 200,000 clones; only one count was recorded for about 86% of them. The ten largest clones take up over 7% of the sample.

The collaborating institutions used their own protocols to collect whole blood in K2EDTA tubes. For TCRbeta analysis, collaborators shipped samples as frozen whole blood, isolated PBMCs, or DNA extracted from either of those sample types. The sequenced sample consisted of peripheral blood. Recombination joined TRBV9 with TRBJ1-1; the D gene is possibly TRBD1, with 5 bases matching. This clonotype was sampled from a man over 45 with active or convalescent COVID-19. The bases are TGTGCCAGCAGCGCAATGGACCCAGGGTCTGAAGCTTTCTTT. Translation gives CASSAMDPGSEAFF.